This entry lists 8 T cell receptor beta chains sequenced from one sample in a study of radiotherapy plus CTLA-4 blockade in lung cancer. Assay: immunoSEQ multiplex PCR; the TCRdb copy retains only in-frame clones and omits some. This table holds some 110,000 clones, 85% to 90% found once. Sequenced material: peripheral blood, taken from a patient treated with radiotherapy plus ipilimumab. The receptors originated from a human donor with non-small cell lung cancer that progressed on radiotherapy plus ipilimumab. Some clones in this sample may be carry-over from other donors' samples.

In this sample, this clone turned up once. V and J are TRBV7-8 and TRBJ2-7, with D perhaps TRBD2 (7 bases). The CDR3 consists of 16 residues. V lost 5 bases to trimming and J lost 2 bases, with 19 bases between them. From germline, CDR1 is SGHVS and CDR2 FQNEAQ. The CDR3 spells CASSPPNGGLPYEQYF. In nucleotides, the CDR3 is TGTGCCAGCAGCCCTCCTAACGGGGGGCTCCCCTACGAGCAGTACTTC.

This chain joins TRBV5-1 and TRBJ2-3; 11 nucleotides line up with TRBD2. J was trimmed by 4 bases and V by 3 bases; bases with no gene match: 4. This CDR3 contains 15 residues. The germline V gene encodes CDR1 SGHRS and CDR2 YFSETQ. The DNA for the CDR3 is TGCGCCAGCAGCTCCGGGACTAGCGGTGCAGATACGCAGTATTTT. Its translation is CASSSGTSGADTQYF.

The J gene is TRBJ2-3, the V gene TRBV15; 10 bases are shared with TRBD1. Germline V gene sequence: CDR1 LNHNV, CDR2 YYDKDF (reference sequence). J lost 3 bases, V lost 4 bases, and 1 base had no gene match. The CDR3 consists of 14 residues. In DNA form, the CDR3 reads TGTGCCACCAGCATGGGACAGGGGACAGATACGCAGTATTTT. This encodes CATSMGQGTDTQYF.

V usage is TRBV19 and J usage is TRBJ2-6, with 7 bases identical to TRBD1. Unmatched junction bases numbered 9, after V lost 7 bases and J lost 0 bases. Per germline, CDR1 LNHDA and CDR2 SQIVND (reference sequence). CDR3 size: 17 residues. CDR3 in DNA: TGTGCCAGTACGGCAAGGACAGGACTCTCTGGGGCCAACGTCCTGACTTTC. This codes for CASTARTGLSGANVLTF. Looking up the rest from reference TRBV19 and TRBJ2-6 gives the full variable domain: DGGITQSPKYLFRKEGQNVTLSCEQNLNHDAMYWYRQDPGQGLRLIYYSQIVNDFQKGDIAEGYSVSREKKESFPLTVTSAQKNPTAFYLCASTARTGLSGANVLTFGAGSRLTVL.

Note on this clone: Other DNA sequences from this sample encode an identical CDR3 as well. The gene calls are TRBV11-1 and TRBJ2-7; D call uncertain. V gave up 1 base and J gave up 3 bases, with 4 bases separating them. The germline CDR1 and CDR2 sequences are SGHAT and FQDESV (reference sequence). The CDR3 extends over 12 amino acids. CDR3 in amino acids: CASSLVHYEQYF. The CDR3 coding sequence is TGTGCCAGCAGCTTAGTACACTACGAGCAGTACTTC.

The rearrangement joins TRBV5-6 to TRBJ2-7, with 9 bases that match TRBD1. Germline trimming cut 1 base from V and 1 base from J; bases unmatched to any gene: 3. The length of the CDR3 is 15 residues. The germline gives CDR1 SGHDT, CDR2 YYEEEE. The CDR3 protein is CASSLWGTGSYEQYF. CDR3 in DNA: TGTGCCAGCAGCTTGTGGGGGACAGGGTCCTACGAGCAGTACTTC.

The CDR3 nucleotides are TGTGCCAGTAGTACCTACAGGGGATATGGCACAGATACGCAGTATTTT. Its translation is CASSTYRGYGTDTQYF. J is TRBJ2-3 and V is TRBV19, with 7 bases identical to TRBD1. Trimming at V came to 4 bases and at J to 1 base, leaving 8 bases not matched to a gene. Germline-derived CDR1 and CDR2 are LNHDA and SQIVND (reference sequence). The length of the CDR3 is 16 residues.

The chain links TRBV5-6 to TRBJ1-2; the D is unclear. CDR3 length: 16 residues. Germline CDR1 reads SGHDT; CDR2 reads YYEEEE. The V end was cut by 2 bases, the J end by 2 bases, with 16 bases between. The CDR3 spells CASSFRPPEGNYGYTF. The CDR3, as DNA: TGTGCCAGCAGCTTTCGGCCACCTGAGGGCAACTATGGCTACACCTTC. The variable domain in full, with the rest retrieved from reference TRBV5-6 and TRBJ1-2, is DAGVTQSPTHLIKTRGQQVTLRCSPKSGHDTVSWYQQALGQGPQFIFQYYEEEERQRGNFPDRFSGHQFPNYSSELNVNALLLGDSALYLCASSFRPPEGNYGYTFGSGTRLTVV.